The clone carrying this T cell receptor beta chain was seen many times. The antigen remains unidentified. This sample is part of a study of identical twins. General observations from the study: Within cord blood, abundant beta clonotypes carried fewer insertions, but memory repertoires showed no such trend. The models gave estimates that fell short of the out-of-frame TCR alpha sharing seen in monozygotic twins.

A universal primer site came from template switching; cDNA carried unique molecular identifiers. One entry per CDR3 protein, called by TCRdb with MiXCR from the 5' RACE reads. The table records over 200,000 distinct CDR3 sequences, 9.4% of them present only once. Trimming pared 3 bases from V and 3 bases from J, leaving 9 bases between. Germline CDR1 SEHNR, CDR2 FQNEAQ (reference sequence). CDR3 length equals 13 residues. Every one of the donors was a healthy Caucasian. This chain joins TRBV7-9 and TRBJ2-7; D uncertain. Material for sequencing was memory (CD45RO+) T cells sorted from blood. The sequence was collected from a woman aged 18 to 35 in good health. The CDR3 is CASSLGGVYEQYF. The CDR3 DNA is TGTGCCAGCAGCTTGGGTGGGGTCTACGAGCAGTACTTC.